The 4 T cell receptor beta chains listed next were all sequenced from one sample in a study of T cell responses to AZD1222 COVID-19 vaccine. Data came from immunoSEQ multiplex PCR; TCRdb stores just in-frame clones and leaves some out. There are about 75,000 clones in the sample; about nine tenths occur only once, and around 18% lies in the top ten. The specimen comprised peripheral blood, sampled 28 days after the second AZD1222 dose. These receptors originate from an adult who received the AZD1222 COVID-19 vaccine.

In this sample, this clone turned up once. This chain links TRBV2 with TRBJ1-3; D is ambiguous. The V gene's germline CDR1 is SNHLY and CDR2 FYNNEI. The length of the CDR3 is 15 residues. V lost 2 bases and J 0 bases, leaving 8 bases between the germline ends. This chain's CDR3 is CASSEQIFSGNTIYF. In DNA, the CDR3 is TGTGCCAGCAGTGAACAGATATTCTCTGGAAACACCATATATTTT.

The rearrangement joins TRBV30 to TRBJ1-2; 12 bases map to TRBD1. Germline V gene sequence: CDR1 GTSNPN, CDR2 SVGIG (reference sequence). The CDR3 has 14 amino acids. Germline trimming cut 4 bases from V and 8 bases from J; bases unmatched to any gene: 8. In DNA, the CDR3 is TGTGCCTGGACAGGGACAGGGGGCGATGGGGGCTACACCTTC. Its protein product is CAWTGTGGDGGYTF.

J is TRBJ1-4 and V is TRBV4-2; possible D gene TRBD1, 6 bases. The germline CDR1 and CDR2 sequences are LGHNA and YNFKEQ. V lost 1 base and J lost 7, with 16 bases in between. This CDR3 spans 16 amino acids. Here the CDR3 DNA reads TGTGCCAGCAGCCAAGTATCGGGGGCTGTGGGTGAAAAACTGTTTTTT. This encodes CASSQVSGAVGEKLFF.

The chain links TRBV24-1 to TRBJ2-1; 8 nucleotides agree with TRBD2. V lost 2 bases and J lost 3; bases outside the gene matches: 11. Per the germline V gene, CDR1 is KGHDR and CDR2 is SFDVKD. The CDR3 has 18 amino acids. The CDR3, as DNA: TGTGCCACCAGTGATTCGCGCGGGAGGCGGGGGGACTACAATGAGCAGTTCTTC. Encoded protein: CATSDSRGRRGDYNEQFF.